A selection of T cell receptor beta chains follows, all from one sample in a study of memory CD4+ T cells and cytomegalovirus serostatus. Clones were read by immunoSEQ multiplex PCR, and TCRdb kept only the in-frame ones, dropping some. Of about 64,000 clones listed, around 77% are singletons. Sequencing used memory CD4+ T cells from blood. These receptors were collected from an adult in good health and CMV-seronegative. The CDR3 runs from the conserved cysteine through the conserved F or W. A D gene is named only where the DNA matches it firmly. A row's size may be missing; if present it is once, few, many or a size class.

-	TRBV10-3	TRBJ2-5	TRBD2	CAISESSSGKQETQYF	TGTGCCATCAGTGAGTCGTCTAGCGGGAAACAAGAGACCCAGTACTTC
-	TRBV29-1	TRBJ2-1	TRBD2	CSVEEPPSGRYNGQFF	TGCAGCGTTGAAGAACCACCGAGCGGGAGGTACAATGGGCAGTTCTTC
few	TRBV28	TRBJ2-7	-	CASSLGTFYEQYF	TGTGCCAGCAGTTTGGGGACTTTCTACGAGCAGTACTTC
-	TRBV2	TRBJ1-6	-	CASKGSSYNSPLHF	TGTGCCAGCAAGGGCAGTTCCTATAATTCACCCCTCCACTTT
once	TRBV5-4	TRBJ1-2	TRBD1	CASSLPRTGGEYGYTF	TGTGCCAGCAGCTTGCCCCGGACAGGGGGCGAATATGGCTACACCTTC
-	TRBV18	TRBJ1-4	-	CASSPSGERRTAKLFF	TGTGCCAGCTCACCATCTGGGGAACGCCGAACAGCAAAACTGTTTTTT
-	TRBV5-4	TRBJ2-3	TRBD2	CASSPETSGRAGDTQYF	TGTGCCAGCAGCCCTGAGACTAGCGGGAGGGCCGGAGATACGCAGTATTTT
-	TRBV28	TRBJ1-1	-	CASTVPVRNTEAFF	TGTGCCAGCACCGTCCCGGTCCGGAACACTGAAGCTTTCTTT
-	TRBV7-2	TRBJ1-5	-	CASSLAATVYSNQPQHF	TGTGCCAGCAGCTTAGCGGCGACAGTTTATAGCAATCAGCCCCAGCATTTT
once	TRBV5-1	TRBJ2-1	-	CASSRGEAYNEQFF	TGCGCCAGCAGTCGCGGGGAAGCCTACAATGAGCAGTTCTTC
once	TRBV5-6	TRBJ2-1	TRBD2	CASAAGLAGGWLF	TGTGCCAGTGCAGCGGGACTAGCGGGAGGATGGCTCTTC
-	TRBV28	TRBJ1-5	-	CASSGSDSSNQPQHF	TGTGCCAGCAGTGGCTCGGATTCGAGCAATCAGCCCCAGCATTTT
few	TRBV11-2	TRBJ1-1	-	CASSLGRGEAFF	TGTGCCAGCAGCTTAGGCCGCGGTGAAGCTTTCTTT
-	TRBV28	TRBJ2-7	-	CASPLPPGEEQYF	TGTGCCAGCCCTCTCCCCCCGGGGGAAGAGCAGTACTTC
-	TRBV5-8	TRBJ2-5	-	CASSSTGTEETQYF	TGTGCCAGCAGCTCCACCGGGACGGAAGAGACCCAGTACTTC
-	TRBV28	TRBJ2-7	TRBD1	CATFAGTGGWEQYF	TGTGCCACCTTCGCCGGGACAGGGGGGTGGGAGCAGTACTTC
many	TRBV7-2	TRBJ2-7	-	CASSPRGRAGNEQYF	TGTGCCAGCAGCCCTAGGGGGAGGGCAGGAAACGAGCAGTACTTC
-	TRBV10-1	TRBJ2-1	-	CASRQGPDNEQFF	TGCGCCAGCCGCCAGGGGCCCGACAATGAGCAGTTCTTC
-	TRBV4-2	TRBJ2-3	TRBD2	CASSQDPGGADTQYF	TGTGCCAGCAGCCAAGATCCCGGGGGGGCAGATACGCAGTATTTT
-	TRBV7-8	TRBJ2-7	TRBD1	CASSPTPGTGTAYEQYF	TGTGCCAGCAGCCCTACCCCCGGGACAGGGACGGCCTACGAGCAGTACTTC
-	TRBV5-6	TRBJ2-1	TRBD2	CASSLEKREVRYNEQFF	TGTGCCAGCAGCTTGGAAAAGCGGGAGGTTAGGTACAATGAGCAGTTCTTC
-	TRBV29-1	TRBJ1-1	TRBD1	CSALRDRTNTEAFF	TGCAGCGCCCTCCGGGACAGGACTAACACTGAAGCTTTCTTT